These 14 T cell receptor beta chains were sequenced from one sample in a study of blood T cells in healthy people across ages. A sample-barcoded 5' primer and a J-beta primer mix were used in a second PCR of about 7 to 12 cycles. A single record per CDR3 protein comes from TCRdb applying MiXCR to the 5' RACE reads. The sample carries 920,000 or so distinct CDR3 sequences, over 35% recorded once. The sequenced sample consisted of blood. The receptors were gathered from a woman aged 55-69 years in good health.

The chain carries TRBV5-1 and TRBJ2-7, with TRBD1 as a possible D gene (6 bases). The CDR3 runs 14 residues. Germline V gives CDR1 SGHRS, CDR2 YFSETQ. Deletions cut 5 bases from V and 2 bases from J, with 14 bases between. CDR3 in DNA: TGCGCCAGCAGACCGCTACAGGGAGCCTACGAGCAGTACTTC. Protein product: CASRPLQGAYEQYF.

This clonotype occurred a few times. The CDR3 region is CASSPRGEKQETQYF. The CDR3, as DNA: TGTGCCAGCAGCCCGCGGGGGGAAAAACAAGAGACCCAGTACTTC. The rearrangement links TRBV7-2 to TRBJ2-5, with 8 nucleotides matching TRBD2. The germline gives CDR1 SGHTA, CDR2 FQGNSA. Trimming at V came to 5 bases and at J to 2 bases, leaving 7 bases not matched to a gene. The CDR3 has 15 residues.

The CDR3 sequence is CASSLGGTSRLEQFF. The DNA for the CDR3 is TGTGCCAGCAGTTTAGGGGGGACTAGCAGGCTTGAGCAGTTCTTC. The rearrangement joins TRBV12-3 or TRBV12-4 to TRBJ2-1, with 9 bases fitting TRBD2. With V trimmed by 1 base and J by 9 bases, 7 bases remained unmatched. The length of the CDR3 is 15 residues.

The chain joins TRBV9 to TRBJ2-7, with TRBD2 as a possible D gene (5 bases). The V end was cut by 4 bases, the J end by 4 bases, with 15 bases between. This CDR3 is built from 14 residues. Germline V CDR1 and CDR2: SGDLS, YYNGEE. The CDR3 DNA is TGTGCCAGCAGCCCCCTGGGTGAGGGTTACGAGCAGTACTTC. The encoded protein is CASSPLGEGYEQYF.

This clonotype has more than one count but fewer than ten. The chain carries TRBV4-2 and TRBJ2-4; no clear D gene. The CDR3 contains 15 residues. Germline V lookup: CDR1 LGHNA, CDR2 YNFKEQ. V shed 1 base and J shed 0 bases, with 7 bases lying between them. CDR3: CASSQVLSAKNIQYF. CDR3 nucleotides: TGTGCCAGCAGCCAAGTGTTGTCAGCCAAAAACATTCAGTACTTC.

The CDR3 bases are TGTGCCAGCAGCTTAGGATACGACGGACAGGAGCAGTACTTC. Translating gives CASSLGYDGQEQYF. The chain carries TRBV7-9 and TRBJ2-7; a possible D gene is TRBD1 (6 bases). The CDR3 has 14 residues. Germline V gene sequence: CDR1 SEHNR, CDR2 FQNEAQ (reference sequence). Trimming removed 1 base from V and 7 bases from J, with 14 bases in between. Drawing the rest from reference TRBV7-9 and TRBJ2-7, the complete variable domain is DTGVSQNPRHKITKRGQNVTFRCDPISEHNRLYWYRQTLGQGPEFLTYFQNEAQLEKSRLLSDRFSAERPKGSFSTLEIQRTEQGDSAMYLCASSLGYDGQEQYFGPGTRLTVT.

The chain recombines TRBV6-5 with TRBJ2-5; D tentatively reads TRBD1 or TRBD2 (5 bases each). Trimming shortened V by 6 bases and J by 5 bases, and 16 bases separated the two germline ends. Per the germline V gene, CDR1 is MNHEY and CDR2 is SVGAGI. The CDR3 has 14 residues. CDR3 in DNA: TGTGCCAGCAGGTTACCGGGACGCGGGGAGACCCAGTACTTC. Translating it yields CASRLPGRGETQYF.

The chain is built from TRBV10-2 and TRBJ2-1; D unresolved. The CDR3 has 13 amino acids. Trimming removed 10 bases at V and 1 base at J, with 11 bases between. CDR1 WSHSY and CDR2 SAAADI come from the germline V gene. This CDR3 reads CATAIGSYNEQFF. CDR3 nucleotide sequence: TGCGCCACCGCTATCGGTTCCTACAATGAGCAGTTCTTC.

The CDR3 region has the DNA TGTGCCATCAGTGAGTCGACAGGGTACAATCAGCCCCAGCATTTT. Translating gives CAISESTGYNQPQHF. The genes are TRBV10-3 and TRBJ1-5; TRBD1 aligns across 7 bases. The germline CDR1 and CDR2 sequences are ENHRY and SYGVKD. The CDR3 is 15 amino acids. Germline trimming cut 0 bases from V and 3 bases from J; bases unmatched to any gene: 2.

This clonotype was found a few times. The chain employs TRBV13 and TRBJ2-7; TRBD2 aligns across 13 bases. CDR1 is PRHDT and CDR2 is FYEKMQ in the germline V gene (reference sequence). The CDR3 has 15 amino acids. J was trimmed by 5 bases and V by 2 bases; bases with no gene match: 3. CDR3 in amino acids: CASSLRTSGSDEQYF. The CDR3 DNA is TGTGCCAGCAGCTTAAGGACTAGCGGGAGTGACGAGCAGTACTTC.

This clonotype was observed at least ten times. The chain recombines TRBV9 with TRBJ2-7; 12 bases match TRBD1. There are 14 residues in the CDR3. Germline trimming cut 7 bases from V and 3 bases from J; bases unmatched to any gene: 5. CDR1 is SGDLS, CDR2 YYNGEE, per germline. The CDR3 bases are TGTGCCAGCTCCCGGGACAGGGGGCTCTACGAGCAGTACTTC. Its protein is CASSRDRGLYEQYF.

The chain combines TRBV6-1 with TRBJ2-1, with unresolved D. Trimming left V 7 bases short and J 5 bases short, with 12 bases between. Germline CDR1 MNHNS, CDR2 SASEGT. The CDR3 is made up of 13 amino acids. The DNA for the CDR3 is TGTGCCAGCAACCTTGGGTCTAACAATGAGCAGTTCTTC. Protein: CASNLGSNNEQFF.

CDR3 in DNA: TGTGCCAGCGGCCGAACTAGCGGGAGAGATGAGCAGTTCTTC. Amino acid sequence: CASGRTSGRDEQFF. This chain joins TRBV6-1 and TRBJ2-1, with 11 bases lining up with TRBD2. Germline CDR1 is MNHNS and CDR2 is SASEGT. Unmatched junction bases numbered 8, after V lost 8 bases and J lost 8 bases. There are 14 residues in the CDR3.

The V call is TRBV12-3 or TRBV12-4, the J call TRBJ2-7, with unresolved D. Trimming pared 6 bases from V and 5 bases from J, leaving 11 bases between. CDR3 size: 12 residues. The CDR3 protein is CASRVSADEQYF. The CDR3 DNA reads as TGTGCCAGCAGAGTGAGCGCTGACGAGCAGTACTTC.